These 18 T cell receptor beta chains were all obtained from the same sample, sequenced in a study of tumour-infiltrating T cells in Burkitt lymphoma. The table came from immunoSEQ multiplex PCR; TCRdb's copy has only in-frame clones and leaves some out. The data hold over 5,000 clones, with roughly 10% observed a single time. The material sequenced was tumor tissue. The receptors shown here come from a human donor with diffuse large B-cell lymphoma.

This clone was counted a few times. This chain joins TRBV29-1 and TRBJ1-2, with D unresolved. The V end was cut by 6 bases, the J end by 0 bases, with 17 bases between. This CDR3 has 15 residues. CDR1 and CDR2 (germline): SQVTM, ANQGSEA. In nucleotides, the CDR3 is TGCAGCGTCACCCGGGTGATCGCAGCTAACTATGGCTACACCTTC. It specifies CSVTRVIAANYGYTF.

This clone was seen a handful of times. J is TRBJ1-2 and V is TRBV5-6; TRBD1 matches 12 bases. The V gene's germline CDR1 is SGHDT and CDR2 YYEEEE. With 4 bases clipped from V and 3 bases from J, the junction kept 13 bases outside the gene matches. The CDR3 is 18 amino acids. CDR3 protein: CASSGTGTGGRVDYGYTF. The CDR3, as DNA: TGTGCCAGCAGCGGGACCGGGACAGGGGGCCGTGTGGACTATGGCTACACCTTC.

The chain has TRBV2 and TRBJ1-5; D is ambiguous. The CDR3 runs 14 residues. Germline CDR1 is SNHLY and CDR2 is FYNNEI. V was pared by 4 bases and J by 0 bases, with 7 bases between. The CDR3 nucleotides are TGTGCCAGCAGTGGGGTAGATAGCAATCAGCCCCAGCATTTT. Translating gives CASSGVDSNQPQHF.

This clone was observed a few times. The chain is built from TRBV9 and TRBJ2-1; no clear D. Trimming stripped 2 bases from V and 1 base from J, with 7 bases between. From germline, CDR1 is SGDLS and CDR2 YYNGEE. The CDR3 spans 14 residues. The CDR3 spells CASSVIPSYNEQFF. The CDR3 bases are TGTGCCAGCAGCGTTATCCCATCCTACAATGAGCAGTTCTTC.

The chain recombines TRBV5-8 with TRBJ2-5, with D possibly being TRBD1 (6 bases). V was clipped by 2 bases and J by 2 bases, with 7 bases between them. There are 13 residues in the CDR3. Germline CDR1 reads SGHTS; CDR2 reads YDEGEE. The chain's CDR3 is CASSLQGQETQYF. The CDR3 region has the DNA TGTGCCAGCAGCTTACAGGGTCAAGAGACCCAGTACTTC.

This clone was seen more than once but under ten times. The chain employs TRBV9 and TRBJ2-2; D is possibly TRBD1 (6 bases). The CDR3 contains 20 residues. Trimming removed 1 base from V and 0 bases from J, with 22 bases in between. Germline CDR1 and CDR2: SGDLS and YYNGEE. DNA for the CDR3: TGTGCCAGCAGCGTACACAGGGTAACCCTAACTGGCGCGAACACCGGGGAGCTGTTTTTT. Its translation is CASSVHRVTLTGANTGELFF.

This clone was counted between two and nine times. CDR3 sequence reads: CASTPGSANTGELFF. For the CDR3, the DNA is TGTGCCAGCACCCCGGGGTCCGCGAACACCGGGGAGCTGTTTTTT. This chain connects TRBV28 to TRBJ2-2; a possible D gene is TRBD2 (5 bases). Trimming stripped 7 bases from V and 0 bases from J, with 12 bases between. The CDR3 has 15 residues. Germline loops: CDR1 MDHEN, CDR2 SYDVKM.

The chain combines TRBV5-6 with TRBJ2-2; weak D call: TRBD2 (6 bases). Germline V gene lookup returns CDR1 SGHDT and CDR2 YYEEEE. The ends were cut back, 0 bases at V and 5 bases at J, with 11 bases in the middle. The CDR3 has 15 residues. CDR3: CASSLAQAGTGELFF. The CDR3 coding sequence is TGTGCCAGCAGCTTGGCGCAGGCGGGGACCGGGGAGCTGTTTTTT.

The CDR3 nucleotides are TGTGCCAGCTCACCATCATTTGGAAACACCATATATTTT. Translating gives CASSPSFGNTIYF. The chain recombines TRBV18 with TRBJ1-3, with D unresolved. Germline values: CDR1 KGHSH, CDR2 LQKENI. CDR3 length: 13 amino acids. Deletions cut 2 bases from V and 3 bases from J, with 5 bases between.

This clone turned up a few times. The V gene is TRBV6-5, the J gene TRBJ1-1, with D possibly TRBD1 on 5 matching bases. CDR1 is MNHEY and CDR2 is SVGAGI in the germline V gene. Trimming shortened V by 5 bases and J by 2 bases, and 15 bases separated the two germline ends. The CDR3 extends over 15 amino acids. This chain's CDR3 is CASSTPGTVNTEAFF. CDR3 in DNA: TGTGCCAGCAGTACACCCGGGACGGTCAACACTGAAGCTTTCTTT.

The CDR3 DNA sequence: TGTGCCAGCAGCTGGGGGACTCGGGCGAAAGAGACCCAGTACTTC. Amino acids: CASSWGTRAKETQYF. The rearrangement links TRBV11-2 to TRBJ2-5, with D tentatively TRBD2 (6 bases). The CDR3 covers 15 residues. Per the germline V gene, CDR1 is SGHAT and CDR2 is FQNNGV. The V and J ends lost 4 bases and 3 bases respectively, with 15 bases between them.

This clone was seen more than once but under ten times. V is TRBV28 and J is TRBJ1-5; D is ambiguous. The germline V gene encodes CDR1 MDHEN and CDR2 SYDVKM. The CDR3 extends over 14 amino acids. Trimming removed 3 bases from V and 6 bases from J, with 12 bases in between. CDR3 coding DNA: TGTGCCAGCAGTTTTTTGGTTGGCGGTCAGCCCCAGCATTTT. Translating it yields CASSFLVGGQPQHF. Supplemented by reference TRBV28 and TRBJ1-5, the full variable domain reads DVKVTQSSRYLVKRTGEKVFLECVQDMDHENMFWYRQDPGLGLRLIYFSYDVKMKEKGDIPEGYSVSREKKERFSLILESASTNQTSMYLCASSFLVGGQPQHFGDGTRLSIL.

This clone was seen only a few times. The CDR3 spells CASSSGDYGYTF. CDR3 DNA: TGCGCCAGCAGTTCAGGGGACTATGGCTACACCTTC. The chain employs TRBV10-1 and TRBJ1-2, with TRBD1 as a possible D gene (6 bases). With 5 bases removed from V and 3 bases from J, the gap between germline ends came to 7 bases. The germline V gene encodes CDR1 WNHNN and CDR2 SYGVQD (reference sequence). This CDR3 has 12 residues.

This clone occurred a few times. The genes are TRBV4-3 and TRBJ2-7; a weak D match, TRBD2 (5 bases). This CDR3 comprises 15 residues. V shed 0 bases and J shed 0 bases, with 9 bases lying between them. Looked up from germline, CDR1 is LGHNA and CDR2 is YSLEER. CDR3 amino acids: CASSQDLGSSYEQYF. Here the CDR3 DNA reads TGCGCCAGCAGCCAAGATTTGGGGAGCTCCTACGAGCAGTACTTC.

The CDR3 nucleotides read TGCGCCAGCAGCTTGTTGATCGGAGGGACTGAAGCTTTCTTT. Translated, it gives CASSLLIGGTEAFF. This sequence joins TRBV5-1 and TRBJ1-1; D remains ambiguous. The CDR3 is 14 amino acids. Germline V gives CDR1 SGHRS, CDR2 YFSETQ. Between the trimmed V and J ends, which lost 1 base and 5 bases, there was a span of 12 bases.

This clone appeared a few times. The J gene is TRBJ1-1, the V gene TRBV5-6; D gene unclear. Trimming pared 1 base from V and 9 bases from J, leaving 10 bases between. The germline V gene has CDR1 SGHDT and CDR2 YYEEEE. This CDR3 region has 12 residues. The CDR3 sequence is CASSLTKGQAFF. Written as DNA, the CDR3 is TGTGCCAGCAGCTTGACGAAGGGTCAAGCTTTCTTT.

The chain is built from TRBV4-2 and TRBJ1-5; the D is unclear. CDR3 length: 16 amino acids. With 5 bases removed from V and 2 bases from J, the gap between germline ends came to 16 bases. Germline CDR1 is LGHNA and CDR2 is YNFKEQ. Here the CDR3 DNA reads TGTGCCAGCAGCTCTGAGGTCCGGGCTGGCAATCAGCCCCAGCATTTT. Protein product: CASSSEVRAGNQPQHF.

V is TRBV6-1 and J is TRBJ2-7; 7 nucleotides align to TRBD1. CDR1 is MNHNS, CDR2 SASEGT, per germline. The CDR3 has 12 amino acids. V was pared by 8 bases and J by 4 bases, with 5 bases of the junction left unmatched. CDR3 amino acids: CASVDRVYEQYF. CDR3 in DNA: TGTGCCAGCGTTGACAGGGTATACGAGCAGTACTTC.